A single sample gave rise to the 30 T cell receptor beta chains below, sequenced in a study of OX40 agonist ivuxolimab in advanced cancers. Assay used: immunoSEQ multiplex PCR; TCRdb lists only in-frame clones, some missing. The repertoire has 60,000 or so clones, around 88% of them found once; the top ten carry under 0.8%. The sequenced sample was CD4+ or CD8+ T cells sorted from blood, obtained in a trial of the OX40 agonist ivuxolimab. Receptors were obtained from an adult with an advanced solid tumor such as melanoma, head and neck, liver or kidney cancer.

CDR3 DNA: TGTGCCATAGGGACAGGGAGAGGGGAAAAACTGTTTTTT. This codes for CAIGTGRGEKLFF. The J gene is TRBJ1-4, the V gene TRBV7-6; 9 positions agree with TRBD1. Germline V gene data show CDR1 as SGHVS and CDR2 as FNYEAQ. The junction had 8 bases not matched to a gene; V was cut back by 10 bases and J by 8 bases. The CDR3 consists of 13 residues.

The chain recombines TRBV5-4 with TRBJ2-5; tentatively, D is TRBD1 (6 bases). The CDR3 is made up of 14 amino acids. Deletions cut 2 bases from V and 2 bases from J, with 10 bases between. Germline V gene sequence: CDR1 SGHNT, CDR2 YYREEE (reference sequence). CDR3 residues: CASSFGRGQETQYF. CDR3 coding DNA: TGTGCCAGCAGCTTTGGCAGGGGACAAGAGACCCAGTACTTC.

This clone was observed once. The J gene is TRBJ2-5, the V gene TRBV28; a weak D match, TRBD1 (6 bases). V dropped 5 bases and J dropped 2 bases, with 18 bases sitting between them. This CDR3 is built from 16 residues. Germline V gene data show CDR1 as MDHEN and CDR2 as SYDVKM. The CDR3 protein is CASSGWAGAVQETQYF. The DNA for the CDR3 is TGTGCCAGCAGTGGATGGGCAGGGGCTGTACAAGAGACCCAGTACTTC.

This chain links TRBV5-4 with TRBJ2-3, with D perhaps TRBD1 or TRBD2 (6 bases each). There are 16 residues in the CDR3. The V gene's germline CDR1 is SGHNT and CDR2 YYREEE (reference sequence). Trimming removed 1 base at V and 4 bases at J, with 16 bases between. The CDR3 sequence: CASSLMTVRGADTQYF. The CDR3 nucleotides read TGTGCCAGCAGCTTGATGACGGTTAGGGGGGCAGATACGCAGTATTTT.

V is TRBV6-1 and J is TRBJ2-1; D is perhaps TRBD1 or TRBD2 (5 bases each). Germline V gives CDR1 MNHNS, CDR2 SASEGT. The CDR3 is 16 residues long. V was pared by 4 bases and J by 4 bases, with 17 bases between. For the CDR3, the DNA is TGTGCCAGCAGTGGGTGGCAGGGCCGGGAATACAATGAGCAGTTCTTC. Translation gives CASSGWQGREYNEQFF.

The rearrangement links TRBV5-8 to TRBJ2-3; 9 bases fit TRBD1. Germline assignment: CDR1 SGHTS and CDR2 YDEGEE. V was pared by 0 bases and J by 3 bases, with 11 bases of the junction left unmatched. The CDR3 sequence is 18 residues long. CDR3 DNA sequence: TGTGCCAGCAGCTTGGCCGGGACAGGGAACGGGGCGACAGATACGCAGTATTTT. Its protein product is CASSLAGTGNGATDTQYF.

About this clone itself: In the same sample, other DNA sequences code for this CDR3. This chain links TRBV28 with TRBJ2-2; D is possibly TRBD1 (6 bases). V was clipped by 4 bases and J by 1 base, with 7 bases between them. CDR1 is MDHEN and CDR2 is SYDVKM in the germline V gene. This CDR3 region has 14 residues. The chain's CDR3 is CASSWTVNTGELFF. CDR3 nucleotides: TGTGCCAGCAGTTGGACAGTGAACACCGGGGAGCTGTTTTTT.

The chain carries TRBV5-6 and TRBJ2-2; TRBD2 matches 7 bases. The CDR3 runs 15 residues. Trimming removed 4 bases from V and 1 base from J; junction bases left unmatched: 4. CDR1 is SGHDT, CDR2 YYEEEE, per germline. The CDR3 nucleotides read TGTGCCAGCAGCCGTATAGCGGGGAACACCGGGGAGCTGTTTTTT. Protein: CASSRIAGNTGELFF.

The CDR3 reads CASSQTSGHRNEQFF. In nucleotides, the CDR3 is TGTGCCAGCTCCCAGACTAGCGGGCACCGCAATGAGCAGTTCTTC. The rearrangement uses TRBV18 and TRBJ2-1; 10 bases agree with TRBD2. Germline values: CDR1 KGHSH, CDR2 LQKENI. V lost 6 bases, J lost 6 bases, and 8 bases stayed unmatched. The CDR3 runs to 15 residues.

This chain links TRBV6-5 with TRBJ2-5; D is possibly TRBD2 (5 bases). Between the trimmed V and J ends, which lost 0 bases and 11 bases, there was a span of 13 bases. Germline CDR1 MNHEY, CDR2 SVGAGI. CDR3 length: 13 residues. The CDR3 region is CASSYSSGREQYF. The CDR3 DNA is TGTGCCAGCAGTTACTCCTCGGGTAGGGAGCAGTACTTC.

The chain uses TRBV11-2 and TRBJ2-7; 9 nucleotides line up with TRBD2. This CDR3 has 16 residues. The junction had 3 bases not matched to a gene; V was cut back by 0 bases and J by 0 bases. Germline V gene sequence: CDR1 SGHAT, CDR2 FQNNGV. The CDR3 DNA is TGTGCCAGCAGCTTAGATTTTAGCGGGAGCTCCTACGAGCAGTACTTC. Its protein product is CASSLDFSGSSYEQYF.

This clone was counted once. The rearrangement links TRBV6-1 to TRBJ2-1; unclear D gene. The CDR3 contains 15 residues. V shed 3 bases and J shed 0 bases, with 9 bases lying between them. Germline V gene sequence: CDR1 MNHNS, CDR2 SASEGT. CDR3 protein: CASSEVVSSYNEQFF. The CDR3 nucleotides are TGTGCCAGCAGTGAGGTCGTCAGCTCCTACAATGAGCAGTTCTTC.

This clone is a singleton in its sample. The rearrangement links TRBV30 to TRBJ2-7; the D call may be TRBD1 or TRBD2 (5 bases each). V dropped 7 bases and J dropped 0 bases, with 13 bases sitting between them. CDR3 length equals 13 residues. Looked up from germline, CDR1 is GTSNPN and CDR2 is SVGIG (reference sequence). The chain's CDR3 is CAFGTFSSYEQYF. In DNA, the CDR3 is TGTGCCTTCGGGACGTTTAGCTCCTACGAGCAGTACTTC.

The chain couples TRBV15 to TRBJ2-3; TRBD2 matches 9 bases. CDR3 length: 15 amino acids. With 3 bases clipped from V and 4 bases from J, the junction kept 5 bases outside the gene matches. CDR1 is LNHNV and CDR2 is YYDKDF in the germline V gene (reference sequence). This CDR3 reads CATSRREGLADTQYF. CDR3 nucleotides: TGTGCCACCAGCAGGCGGGAGGGCCTCGCAGATACGCAGTATTTT. Variable domain in full (rest from reference TRBV15 and TRBJ2-3): DAMVIQNPRYQVTQFGKPVTLSCSQTLNHNVMYWYQQKSSQAPKLLFHYYDKDFNNEADTPDNFQSRRPNTSFCFLDIRSPGLGDTAMYLCATSRREGLADTQYFGPGTRLTVL.

The rearrangement links TRBV10-3 to TRBJ2-2; TRBD1 is a possible D gene (5 bases). The ends were cut back, 2 bases at V and 1 base at J, with 5 bases in the middle. In germline, CDR1 is ENHRY, CDR2 SYGVKD. The CDR3 sequence is 14 residues long. CDR3 residues: CAISEQGNTGELFF. In DNA, the CDR3 is TGTGCCATCAGTGAGCAGGGGAACACCGGGGAGCTGTTTTTT.

The V gene is TRBV5-1, the J gene TRBJ1-2; D is perhaps TRBD1 (6 bases). The CDR3 is 14 amino acids. Trimming stripped 2 bases from V and 1 base from J, with 9 bases between. Germline V gene lookup returns CDR1 SGHRS and CDR2 YFSETQ. The CDR3 region has the DNA TGCGCCAGCAGCTTAACAGGGATTAACTATGGCTACACCTTC. As protein: CASSLTGINYGYTF.

The chain couples TRBV18 to TRBJ1-2, with D hard to call. Trimming left V 5 bases short and J 4 bases short, with 17 bases between. CDR1 and CDR2 from the germline V gene are KGHSH and LQKENI. The CDR3 has 15 amino acids. CDR3 amino acids: CASSTSGRRGYGYTF. The CDR3 DNA reads TGTGCCAGCTCAACCTCTGGGAGACGGGGCTATGGCTACACCTTC. The variable domain in full, with the rest retrieved from reference TRBV18 and TRBJ1-2, is NAGVMQNPRHLVRRRGQEARLRCSPMKGHSHVYWYRQLPEEGLKFMVYLQKENIIDESGMPKERFSAEFPKEGPSILRIQQVVRGDSAAYFCASSTSGRRGYGYTFGSGTRLTVV.

The V call is TRBV2, the J call TRBJ2-2; perhaps TRBD1 as D (6 bases). CDR1 and CDR2 (germline): SNHLY, FYNNEI. The V end lost 8 bases, the J end lost 5 bases, and 15 bases lay between the germline ends. The CDR3 totals 14 residues. CDR3 in DNA: TGTGCCAGCTCCAGACAGGTTGGGACCGGGGAGCTGTTTTTT. Translated, it gives CASSRQVGTGELFF.

CDR3 residues: CASSSYNEQFF. Here the CDR3 DNA reads TGTGCCTCGAGCTCCTACAATGAGCAGTTCTTC. J is TRBJ2-1 and V is TRBV2; no clear D. The germline V gene encodes CDR1 SNHLY and CDR2 FYNNEI. V was trimmed by 11 bases and J by 0 bases, leaving 5 bases between them. This CDR3 comprises 11 residues.

V usage is TRBV18 and J usage is TRBJ2-5, with D tentatively TRBD1 or TRBD2 (5 bases each). In germline, CDR1 is KGHSH, CDR2 LQKENI. The ends were cut back, 2 bases at V and 7 bases at J, with 11 bases in the middle. There are 13 residues in the CDR3. CDR3 sequence reads: CASSPRDEGTQYF. The CDR3 bases are TGTGCCAGCTCACCAAGGGACGAGGGGACCCAGTACTTC. Full variable domain (remainder filled in from reference TRBV18 and TRBJ2-5): NAGVMQNPRHLVRRRGQEARLRCSPMKGHSHVYWYRQLPEEGLKFMVYLQKENIIDESGMPKERFSAEFPKEGPSILRIQQVVRGDSAAYFCASSPRDEGTQYFGPGTRLLVL.

This chain joins TRBV5-1 and TRBJ2-2; the match to TRBD2 covers 10 bases. Trimming cost V 4 bases and J 3 bases; bases outside gene matches: 3. CDR3 size: 15 residues. Looked up from germline, CDR1 is SGHRS and CDR2 is YFSETQ. The CDR3 nucleotides read TGCGCCAGCAGCGGGGGGACTAGCGACACCGGGGAGCTGTTTTTT. Translation gives CASSGGTSDTGELFF.

J is TRBJ1-2 and V is TRBV30; D not certain. The CDR3 totals 14 residues. Trimming stripped 0 bases from V and 1 base from J, with 9 bases between. Germline-derived CDR1 and CDR2 are GTSNPN and SVGIG (reference sequence). The CDR3 DNA sequence: TGTGCCTGGAGTGTTAGAGGGTTTAACTATGGCTACACCTTC. This sequence encodes CAWSVRGFNYGYTF. The variable domain in full, completed from reference TRBV30 and TRBJ1-2, reads SQTIHQWPATLVQPVGSPLSLECTVEGTSNPNLYWYRQAAGRGLQLLFYSVGIGQISSEVPQNLSASRPQDRQFILSSKKLLLSDSGFYLCAWSVRGFNYGYTFGSGTRLTVV.

This sequence joins TRBV7-2 and TRBJ2-7; D gene ambiguous. Germline CDR1 SGHTA, CDR2 FQGNSA. The V end was cut by 4 bases, the J end by 1 base, with 5 bases between. The CDR3 length is 12 residues. CDR3 nucleotides: TGTGCCAGCAGCTCGCTTTCCTACGAGCAGTACTTC. Translation: CASSSLSYEQYF. The complete variable domain, with remaining parts taken from reference TRBV7-2 and TRBJ2-7, reads GAGVSQSPSNKVTEKGKDVELRCDPISGHTALYWYRQSLGQGLEFLIYFQGNSAPDKSGLPSDRFSAERTGGSVSTLTIQRTQQEDSAVYLCASSSLSYEQYFGPGTRLTVT.

V gene TRBV4-1 combines with J gene TRBJ1-2; 9 nucleotides agree with TRBD1. Germline CDR1 and CDR2: MGHRA and YSYEKL. The CDR3 extends over 13 amino acids. V gave up 3 bases and J gave up 8 bases; unmatched junction bases: 4. DNA of the CDR3: TGCGCCAGCAGCCACCAGGACAGGGGAGGCTACACCTTC. Translated, it gives CASSHQDRGGYTF.

In regard to this clone: The conserved final phenylalanine or tryptophan is absent from the CDR3, which likely points to a read error. It is unclear where the CDR3 begins or ends on the DNA, so no DNA is shown, and the CDR3 is as TCRdb lists it. The rearrangement uses TRBV19 and TRBJ2-7; the listed D gene, TRBD2, was not tested against the DNA. Germline CDR1 reads LNHDA; CDR2 reads SQIVND (reference sequence). The CDR3 has 9 residues if both end residues are counted. This CDR3 is CASPARDSG.

V and J are TRBV7-9 and TRBJ1-1; D is ambiguous. Trimming left V 3 bases short and J 2 bases short, with 7 bases between. Germline V gives CDR1 SEHNR, CDR2 FQNEAQ (reference sequence). This CDR3 region has 13 residues. This chain's CDR3 is CASSFKGNTEAFF. CDR3 in DNA: TGTGCCAGCAGCTTTAAAGGAAACACTGAAGCTTTCTTT.

The CDR3 spells CASSDWGQGPHSGANVLTF. The CDR3 region has the DNA TGTGCCAGCAGTGATTGGGGACAGGGGCCCCACTCTGGGGCCAACGTCCTGACTTTC. The rearrangement links TRBV6-1 to TRBJ2-6, with TRBD1 identical over 10 bases. The CDR3 contains 19 residues. The trim removed 3 bases at V and 0 bases at J, leaving 8 bases unmatched. Germline CDR1 is MNHNS and CDR2 is SASEGT.

V and J are TRBV29-1 and TRBJ2-7; weak D call: TRBD1 (7 bases). Per the germline V gene, CDR1 is SQVTM and CDR2 is ANQGSEA. The CDR3 spans 13 residues. The ends were cut back, 6 bases at V and 5 bases at J, with 17 bases in the middle. CDR3 sequence reads: CSVWQGGSHEQYF. Here the CDR3 DNA reads TGCAGCGTGTGGCAGGGGGGTTCCCACGAGCAGTACTTC.

The gene calls are TRBV15 and TRBJ2-7, with 9 positions matching TRBD2. The CDR3 extends over 15 amino acids. Trimming cost V 3 bases and J 2 bases; bases outside gene matches: 5. Looked up from germline, CDR1 is LNHNV and CDR2 is YYDKDF (reference sequence). CDR3 sequence: CATSRFSGRAYEQYF. CDR3 nucleotides: TGTGCCACCAGCAGGTTTAGCGGGAGAGCCTACGAGCAGTACTTC.

The chain couples TRBV19 to TRBJ1-1, with unresolved D. Germline V gene lookup returns CDR1 LNHDA and CDR2 SQIVND (reference sequence). The CDR3 length is 14 residues. Trimming pared 9 bases from V and 1 base from J, leaving 15 bases between. DNA of the CDR3: TGTGCCAGCCGGCGGGGATCGACGAACACTGAAGCTTTCTTT. Translating it yields CASRRGSTNTEAFF.